This note documents a single T cell receptor (beta chain) sequence. The target antigen is unknown. The time point: baseline pretreatment blood. Treatment denoted: 15 Gy SBRT to primary tumor, nephrectomy 4 weeks later. The patient's renal cell carcinoma had clear cell pathology. This sample is part of a study of radiation and T cells in renal cell carcinoma. Study-wide points: Pretreatment tumor biopsies were lacking, so baseline clonotypes are unknown. Top tumor clonotypes rose in blood 2 weeks post-radiation, then contracted.

J lost 0 bases, V lost 0 bases, and 4 bases had no gene match. Germline V CDR1 and CDR2: LNHNV, YYDKDF (reference sequence). The CDR3 length is 17 residues. Measured with immunoSEQ multiplex PCR; TCRdb has only the in-frame clones, and not every one. The sample has 100,000 or so clones, 86% seen once; the top ten hold approximately 8.4%. The sequence was obtained from a man aged 50-60 years with renal cell carcinoma. The material was blood, obtained from a patient whose treatment included radiotherapy and nephrectomy. V gene TRBV15 combines with J gene TRBJ2-4; 8 bases agree with TRBD1. The CDR3 loop reads CATSRESTGVAKNIQYF. The CDR3 DNA follows: TGTGCCACCAGCAGAGAATCGACAGGGGTAGCCAAAAACATTCAGTACTTC.